Each of the 20 T cell receptor beta chains below was sequenced from the same sample in a study of pediatric ulcerative colitis. Here immunoSEQ multiplex PCR was the method, and the copy in TCRdb shows in-frame clones only, minus some. The sample lists about 60,000 clones, approximately 87% occurring once. Sequencing used blood. These receptors were collected from a boy between 10 and 17 years old who was a control in a study of pediatric ulcerative colitis.

This chain connects TRBV6-6 to TRBJ2-1, with D unresolved. The CDR3 has 10 amino acids. Germline CDR1 is MNHNY and CDR2 is SVGAGI (reference sequence). Trimming shortened V by 8 bases and J by 7 bases, and 6 bases separated the two germline ends. CDR3 loop: CASGENEQFF. In DNA, the CDR3 is TGTGCCAGCGGAGAGAATGAGCAGTTCTTC.

In its sample, this clone was seen a few times. J is TRBJ2-7 and V is TRBV6-5; D is uncertain. The V gene lost 0 bases and the J gene lost 3 bases, with 9 bases spanning the gap. Germline loops: CDR1 MNHEY, CDR2 SVGAGI. The CDR3 covers 14 residues. CDR3 in amino acids: CASSYSIQGYEQYF. The CDR3 nucleotides read TGTGCCAGCAGTTACTCGATACAAGGCTACGAGCAGTACTTC.

The chain couples TRBV6-1 to TRBJ1-5; 7 bases agree with TRBD1. J lost 7 bases, V lost 3 bases, and 6 bases had no gene match. Germline values: CDR1 MNHNS, CDR2 SASEGT. The CDR3 consists of 14 residues. CDR3: CASSETGLRQPQHF. For the CDR3, the DNA is TGTGCCAGCAGTGAGACAGGGTTACGGCAGCCCCAGCATTTT.

The chain couples TRBV2 to TRBJ2-1; 7 nucleotides agree with TRBD1. The CDR3 is 14 residues long. Trimming removed 3 bases from V and 3 bases from J; junction bases left unmatched: 2. Germline CDR1 reads SNHLY; CDR2 reads FYNNEI. DNA of the CDR3: TGTGCCAGCAGTGAGAACAGGGGCTACAATGAGCAGTTCTTC. Amino acids: CASSENRGYNEQFF. The variable domain in full, with the rest retrieved from reference TRBV2 and TRBJ2-1, is EPEVTQTPSHQVTQMGQEVILRCVPISNHLYFYWYRQILGQKVEFLVSFYNNEISEKSEIFDDQFSVERPDGSNFTLKIRSTKLEDSAMYFCASSENRGYNEQFFGPGTRLTVL.

The table lists this clone with a count of one. V gene TRBV19 combines with J gene TRBJ1-6, with 8 bases identical to TRBD1. The CDR3 is 14 residues long. Unmatched junction bases numbered 3, after V lost 4 bases and J lost 7 bases. Germline CDR1 and CDR2: LNHDA and SQIVND (reference sequence). Here the CDR3 DNA reads TGTGCCAGTAGTAGGACAGGGTTAAATTCACCCCTCCACTTT. This gives the protein CASSRTGLNSPLHF. The whole variable domain, remainder taken from reference TRBV19 and TRBJ1-6, is DGGITQSPKYLFRKEGQNVTLSCEQNLNHDAMYWYRQDPGQGLRLIYYSQIVNDFQKGDIAEGYSVSREKKESFPLTVTSAQKNPTAFYLCASSRTGLNSPLHFGNGTRLTVT.

The chain carries TRBV4-3 and TRBJ2-2; 11 bases are a match to TRBD1. Germline assignment: CDR1 LGHNA and CDR2 YSLEER. This CDR3 region has 17 residues. The V and J ends lost 0 bases and 6 bases, in that order; junction bases with no gene match: 6. CDR3 sequence (DNA): TGCGCCAGCAGCCAAGAAGCCGGGACAGGGGGGGCCGGGGAGCTGTTTTTT. Translated: CASSQEAGTGGAGELFF.

The chain employs TRBV28 and TRBJ1-5; 7 bases map to TRBD1. The V gene's germline CDR1 is MDHEN and CDR2 SYDVKM. The CDR3 covers 17 residues. V trimming: 3 bases; J trimming: 0 bases; junction bases outside the gene matches: 8. Here the CDR3 DNA reads TGTGCCAGCAGTTTCCCATTCAGGGGGATTAGCAATCAGCCCCAGCATTTT. Residues: CASSFPFRGISNQPQHF.

The chain couples TRBV4-1 to TRBJ2-7; the match to TRBD2 covers 7 bases. The germline V gene has CDR1 MGHRA and CDR2 YSYEKL. Germline trimming cut 3 bases from V and 1 base from J; bases unmatched to any gene: 12. The CDR3 loop spans 17 amino acids. This chain's CDR3 is CASSQGIAGQPSYEQYF. The CDR3 coding sequence is TGCGCCAGCAGCCAGGGAATAGCGGGCCAGCCATCCTACGAGCAGTACTTC.

This chain connects TRBV4-1 to TRBJ1-2; a possible D gene is TRBD1 (6 bases). Trimming cost V 6 bases and J 7 bases, with 27 bases left between them. The CDR3 length is 17 residues. Germline loops: CDR1 MGHRA, CDR2 YSYEKL. CDR3 amino acids: CASSYPVVGGAQGGYTF. The DNA for the CDR3 is TGCGCCAGCAGTTATCCAGTAGTCGGGGGCGCTCAGGGTGGCTACACCTTC.

This sequence joins TRBV2 and TRBJ2-7, with 8 bases lining up with TRBD1. From germline, CDR1 is SNHLY and CDR2 FYNNEI. The CDR3 loop spans 15 amino acids. The J segment lost 6 bases and the V segment lost 4 bases, leaving 11 bases of the junction unmatched. The chain's CDR3 is CASSVDRETYFEQYF. The CDR3 bases are TGTGCCAGCAGTGTGGACAGGGAAACCTACTTCGAGCAGTACTTC.

This chain joins TRBV6-5 and TRBJ2-7, with a tentative D call TRBD2 (5 bases). With 5 bases removed from V and 6 bases from J, the gap between germline ends came to 11 bases. Germline CDR1 MNHEY, CDR2 SVGAGI. This CDR3 is built from 12 residues. CDR3 amino acids: CASSTRGVEQYF. The CDR3 DNA reads as TGTGCCAGCAGTACCCGGGGAGTCGAGCAGTACTTC.

This clone turned up a few times. The rearrangement uses TRBV4-1 and TRBJ2-1; tentative D call: TRBD1 (5 bases). This CDR3 is built from 13 residues. With 1 base removed from V and 10 bases from J, the gap between germline ends came to 11 bases. Germline V gene data show CDR1 as MGHRA and CDR2 as YSYEKL. The CDR3 region has the DNA TGCGCCAGCAGCCAAGCAATTGGACAAGAGCAGTTCTTC. It yields the protein CASSQAIGQEQFF.

This clone turned up a few times. The chain links TRBV2 to TRBJ2-7, with D unclear. From germline, CDR1 is SNHLY and CDR2 FYNNEI. With 8 bases removed from V and 1 base from J, the gap between germline ends came to 12 bases. The CDR3 loop spans 13 amino acids. CDR3 region: CASLETQSYEQYF. As DNA, the CDR3 is TGTGCCAGCTTAGAGACACAATCCTACGAGCAGTACTTC.

The rearrangement links TRBV10-1 to TRBJ2-4; possibly TRBD1 for D (5 bases). Trimming shortened V by 1 base and J by 5 bases, and 12 bases separated the two germline ends. CDR1 is WNHNN, CDR2 SYGVQD, per germline (reference sequence). The CDR3 is 15 amino acids. CDR3 sequence reads: CASSEFGLGENIQYF. In nucleotides, the CDR3 is TGCGCCAGCAGTGAGTTCGGCTTAGGGGAAAACATTCAGTACTTC.

The CDR3 spells CASSTASGRAQDTQYF. Written as DNA, the CDR3 is TGTGCCAGCAGCACTGCTAGCGGGAGGGCACAAGATACGCAGTATTTT. The chain employs TRBV21-1 and TRBJ2-3; the table's TRBD2 call for D was not verified on the DNA. TRBV21-1 has pseudogene status. There are 16 residues in the CDR3.

J is TRBJ2-2 and V is TRBV5-6; TRBD1 agrees at 11 bases. The CDR3 runs 17 residues. J lost 5 bases, V lost 4 bases, and 10 bases had no gene match. Germline V lookup: CDR1 SGHDT, CDR2 YYEEEE. The chain's CDR3 is CASSRGQGAAGTGELFF. CDR3 DNA: TGTGCCAGCAGCCGTGGACAGGGGGCCGCGGGGACCGGGGAGCTGTTTTTT.

The chain employs TRBV2 and TRBJ2-7; 10 nucleotides line up with TRBD1. This CDR3 is 13 amino acids long. J was trimmed by 5 bases and V by 6 bases; bases with no gene match: 4. Per germline, CDR1 SNHLY and CDR2 FYNNEI. The CDR3 DNA sequence: TGTGCCAGCAGGGGGACAGGGGACCACGAGCAGTACTTC. This codes for CASRGTGDHEQYF.

Remarks on this clone: One junction end disagrees with the germline gene, perhaps due to a read error. The genes are TRBV7-7 and TRBJ2-1; TRBD2 agrees at 7 bases. The V gene's germline CDR1 is SSHAT and CDR2 FNYEAQ (reference sequence). The CDR3 runs 12 residues. CDR3 sequence reads: CASSLGEGEQFF. CDR3 nucleotides: TGTGCTAGCAGCTTAGGGGAGGGTGAGCAGTTCTTC.

The V gene is TRBV19, the J gene TRBJ1-5; D unclear. The CDR3 covers 14 residues. Trimming left V 7 bases short and J 0 bases short, with 10 bases between. CDR1 is LNHDA and CDR2 is SQIVND in the germline V gene (reference sequence). In DNA, the CDR3 is TGTGCCAGTAATCGAGAACATAGCAATCAGCCCCAGCATTTT. As protein: CASNREHSNQPQHF.

J is TRBJ2-2 and V is TRBV5-4, with TRBD1 matching 7 bases. CDR1 SGHNT and CDR2 YYREEE come from the germline V gene (reference sequence). V lost 0 bases and J lost 0; bases outside the gene matches: 2. The CDR3 consists of 16 residues. CDR3 residues: CASSLGGTANTGELFF. The CDR3 nucleotides are TGTGCCAGCAGCTTGGGTGGGACAGCGAACACCGGGGAGCTGTTTTTT.